The clone carrying this TCR beta chain was recorded a few times. The antigen is undetermined. In TCRdb, the reads were re-called with MiXCR into one record per CDR3 protein. The table has just over 450,000 distinct CDR3 sequences, under 45% seen once. This record belongs to a study of T cell repertoires in cytomegalovirus infection. The overall study: It was recently identified HLA-C-restricted and well-studied HLA-B-restricted CMV epitopes that the study used. Study-wide findings and caveats: Dominating the ex vivo response were HLA-C-restricted CMV-specific TCR beta clonotypes. Identification of carriers of CMV plus the relevant HLA was performed using cumulative public TCR beta family frequency.

Germline lookup yields CDR1 DFQATT and CDR2 SNEGSKA (reference sequence). The germline V and J ends were trimmed by 1 base and 8 bases, with 21 bases remaining between them. The CDR3 is made up of 16 amino acids. This receptor was obtained from a human donor in good health (CMV status not recorded). Some clones in this sample may be carry-over from other donors' samples. The rearrangement joins TRBV20-1 to TRBJ2-1, with D possibly matching TRBD1 (5 bases). Sequences were derived from cultured PBMCs, sampled from culture after CMV antigen stimulation. The chain's CDR3 is CSARVTPSYQGDEQFF. CDR3 in DNA: TGCAGTGCTAGAGTAACCCCATCTTATCAGGGCGATGAGCAGTTCTTC.